This T cell receptor (beta chain) emerged from a study of regulatory T cells in long-lasting Graves disease. Study background: Freshly diagnosed Graves' patients had used antithyroid drugs for under 3 months.

Building of the TCR beta libraries involved iRepertoire HTBI primers and Arm-PCR of CDR3 regions. TCRdb independently ran MiXCR on the multiplex PCR reads; one entry per CDR3 protein. The table includes 450,000 to 600,000 distinct CDR3 sequences, roughly 14% detected once. Study-wide results and caveats: Persistent Graves' patients showed less TCR diversity than newly diagnosed ones.

On this clonotype: What it binds is unknown. A much more abundant neighbour one base away suggests this may be a read error.

Germline loops: CDR1 SQVTM, CDR2 ANQGSEA. The CDR3 totals 14 residues. The time point was: newly diagnosed GD, antithyroid drugs for less than 3 months. Scientists built the TCR library using RNA that was extracted from PBMCs. These data were also reused for a study on T cells in Graves' hyperthyroidism and ophthalmopathy. This second study says: Among clonotypes expanded in thyroid above 0.001, most were also found in blood.

Sequences were derived from peripheral blood mononuclear cells (PBMCs), sampled at new diagnosis, from a patient treated with antithyroid drugs. This chain connects TRBV29-1 to TRBJ1-1, with D perhaps matching TRBD1 (5 bases). This TCR was recovered from a man aged 30 to 39 with Graves disease. The CDR3 sequence: CSDQAIDRLAEASF. As DNA, the CDR3 is TGCAGCGACCAAGCCATAGACAGATTAGCTGAAGCTTCCTTT. Supplemented by reference TRBV29-1 and TRBJ1-1, the full variable domain reads SAVISQKPSRDICQRGTSLTIQCQVDSQVTMMFWYRQQPGQSLTLIATANQGSEATYESGFVIDKFPISRPNLTFSTLTVSNMSPEDSSIYLCSDQAIDRLAEASFGQGTRLTVV.